A selection of T cell receptor beta chains follows, all from one sample in a study of CD8 T cells in Susac syndrome. MiXCR, run by TCRdb on the immunoSEQ multiplex PCR reads, gives a single entry per CDR3 protein. The table records some 200,000 distinct CDR3 sequences, approximately 95% of them present only once. Material for sequencing was CD4+ T cells from PBMCs. These receptor sequences come from a human donor with multiple sclerosis. Each CDR3 is given without its conserved first and last residue. Fields, in order: J gene, V gene, CDR3 protein.

>TRBJ1-2|TRBV19
ASRSFGGYT
>TRBJ2-5|TRBV3-1
ASSPRPTSLLGETQY
>TRBJ2-2|TRBV14
ASNLAGATGELF
>TRBJ1-1|TRBV5-1
ASSEEGTANTEAF
>TRBJ2-2|TRBV20-1
SALQREGNTGELF
>TRBJ2-7|TRBV6-5
ASSYKRRRSGGSYEQY
>TRBJ2-1|TRBV2
ASRQRTSPAYNEQF
>TRBJ2-3|TRBV6-4
ASSDSRITDTQY
>TRBJ2-1|TRBV18
ASSPAAGDEQF
>TRBJ2-1|TRBV24-1
ATRDGSRGEQF
>TRBJ2-1|TRBV15
ATGGLAGGSSYNEQF
>TRBJ2-1|TRBV9
ASSVRDGYNEQF
>TRBJ2-3|TRBV29-1
SVDPGITDTQY
>TRBJ2-5|TRBV27
ASGQVGVLETQY
>TRBJ2-6|TRBV9
ASSPRLLALSGANVLT
>TRBJ2-1|TRBV28
ASGGASRNEQF
>TRBJ2-7|TRBV2
ASSVELPAYEQY
>TRBJ2-1|TRBV3-1
ASKQGARNEQF
>TRBJ2-5|TRBV3-1
ASSQGGRPQETQY
>TRBJ1-1|TRBV19
ASSAAHQFGGTEAF
>TRBJ1-2|TRBV18
ASSLNRDSSYGYT
>TRBJ2-1|TRBV28
ASMVTRGLVEQF
>TRBJ2-1|TRBV20-1
SARDTGTYNEQF
>TRBJ1-2|TRBV20-1
SARGTGAGDHYGYT
>TRBJ2-3|TRBV27
ASRGLADVRTDTQY
>TRBJ1-6|TRBV6-5
ASSYRKSRGAISPLH
>TRBJ2-7|TRBV14
ASRDSASYEQY
>TRBJ1-2|TRBV20-1
SGTGGYGYT
>TRBJ2-1|TRBV9
ASSRGLAGYNEQF
>TRBJ2-7|TRBV27
ASSTSRGSGYEQY
>TRBJ2-5|TRBV7-9
ASGRGLETQY
>TRBJ2-2|TRBV10-3
AISALWARPGELF
>TRBJ2-7|TRBV3-1
ASSQNGFYEQY
>TRBJ2-3|TRBV7-9
ASSNRPSGSTDTQY
>TRBJ2-2|TRBV3-1
ASSHTPGAGELF
>TRBJ2-5|TRBV7-3
ASSLGQGPETQY
>TRBJ2-7|TRBV5-4
ATGGAGYEQY
>TRBJ1-6|TRBV4-2
ASSQDLTAPRSPLH
>TRBJ2-7|TRBV27
ASSLAEKTYEQY
>TRBJ1-5|TRBV30
AWSLGGVMSQPQH
>TRBJ1-1|TRBV20-1
SARSSYTEAF
>TRBJ2-7|TRBV20-1
SARGGLAYEQY
>TRBJ1-5|TRBV29-1
SVEFGNPGQPQH
>TRBJ2-3|TRBV24-1
ATSDRGQGASDTQY
>TRBJ2-1|TRBV30
AWSPIRTGAGRSGEQF
>TRBJ1-3|TRBV6-1
ASSPIQGWSGNTIY
>TRBJ2-2|TRBV7-3
ASSIPLLAGETNTGELF
>TRBJ1-2|TRBV25-1
ASSAAYGYT
>TRBJ2-5|TRBV18
ASSRGQTGKETQY